This TCR beta chain was observed in a study of T cells in Graves' hyperthyroidism and ophthalmopathy. Study findings and constraints: Expanded thyroid clonotypes (above 0.001) were mostly also found in blood. A 13 V-J signature model discriminated ophthalmopathy versus stable hyperthyroidism.

Researchers amplified the TCR beta CDR3 regions from RNA transcripts. The HTBI primer set drove a first-round RT-PCR of the TCR CDR3. TCRdb re-derived calls from the multiplex PCR reads in MiXCR, one entry per CDR3 protein. The sample consists of around 600,000 distinct CDR3 sequences, more than 12% of them appearing once. The CDR3 runs 15 residues. Germline CDR1 SGHTA, CDR2 FQGTGA. The V gene end was trimmed by 5 bases and the J gene end by 5 bases; junction bases not matched to a gene: 7. As regards this clonotype: What it recognizes is unknown.

Patients with ophthalmopathy all had a Clinical Activity Score of at least 3, a NOSPECS grade of at least 4 and duration under 3 months. An approximately 9.8 ml volume of fresh peripheral blood provided the PBMCs. This TCR derives from a woman aged 45 to 65 with Graves' ophthalmopathy. The chain carries TRBV7-3 and TRBJ2-5, with TRBD2 matching over 11 bases. The material sequenced was blood. The CDR3 is CASSPRLAGMETQYF. The CDR3 DNA sequence: TGTGCCAGCAGCCCGAGACTAGCGGGAATGGAGACCCAGTACTTC. Variable domain in full (rest from reference TRBV7-3 and TRBJ2-5): GAGVSQTPSNKVTEKGKYVELRCDPISGHTALYWYRQSLGQGPEFLIYFQGTGAADDSGLPNDRFFAVRPEGSVSTLKIQRTERGDSAVYLCASSPRLAGMETQYFGPGTRLLVL.